This entry lists 5 T cell receptor beta chains sequenced from one sample in a study of T cell repertoires in cytomegalovirus infection. Each CDR3 protein gets one entry after TCRdb re-called the reads with MiXCR. The table lists approximately 340,000 distinct CDR3 sequences, roughly 28% of them singletons. What these receptors recognize is not known. Sequencing used cultured PBMCs, obtained from culture after CMV antigen stimulation. Receptors originate from a human donor in good health (CMV status not recorded). Some clones in this sample may be carry-over from other donors' samples.

The chain carries TRBV27 and TRBJ1-3; 7 bases map to TRBD1. With 4 bases clipped from V and 0 bases from J, the junction kept 9 bases outside the gene matches. Germline CDR1 MNHEY, CDR2 SMNVEV (reference sequence). The CDR3 is 17 residues long. CDR3 loop: CASSSLSGGNSGNTIYF. Here the CDR3 DNA reads TGTGCCAGCAGTTCCCTTTCAGGGGGGAACTCTGGAAACACCATATATTTT.

This chain uses TRBV19 with TRBJ2-5; D is ambiguous. CDR1 and CDR2 from the germline V gene are LNHDA and SQIVND (reference sequence). This CDR3 has 14 amino acids. V lost 1 base, J lost 2 bases, and 8 bases lay in between. CDR3 DNA: TGTGCCAGTAGTATAGGGGTTCGGCAAGAGACCCAGTACTTC. Translating gives CASSIGVRQETQYF.

This clonotype was detected only a few times. The chain joins TRBV6-1 to TRBJ1-1; D call uncertain. The CDR3 has 13 residues. With 0 bases removed from V and 6 bases from J, the gap between germline ends came to 8 bases. Looked up from germline, CDR1 is MNHNS and CDR2 is SASEGT. The CDR3 loop reads CASSEADDAEAFF. Here the CDR3 DNA reads TGTGCCAGCAGTGAAGCGGACGACGCTGAAGCTTTCTTT.

CDR3 sequence reads: CASSLQVLEAFF. The CDR3 DNA is TGTGCCAGCAGCTTACAGGTTCTTGAAGCTTTCTTT. The rearrangement links TRBV12-3 or TRBV12-4 to TRBJ1-1; TRBD1 is a possible D gene (5 bases). CDR3 length: 12 amino acids. Trimming took off 6 bases at V and 7 bases at J, with 12 bases between the two ends.

This clonotype was detected a few times. The chain uses TRBV12-3 or TRBV12-4 and TRBJ1-1; 8 bases align to TRBD1. The CDR3 has 16 amino acids. The ends lost 7 bases at V and 0 bases at J; junction bases unmatched: 10. The CDR3 coding sequence is TGTGCCAGCACTTCGGACAGGGCGCCAATGAACACTGAAGCTTTCTTT. Residues: CASTSDRAPMNTEAFF.